The 19 T cell receptor beta chains listed next were all sequenced from one sample in a study of T cell repertoires in ileal Crohn's disease. Libraries were prepared by immunoSEQ multiplex PCR; TCRdb keeps only in-frame clonotypes and omits some of them. Of over 15,000 clones detected, 60% to 75% appear once; the ten largest clones hold around 4%. Time point of the sample: neoterminal ileum biopsy at postoperative endoscopy, about 6 months after surgery. Specimen: ileal tissue. These receptors were taken from an adult with Crohn's disease.

The CDR3 region is CASSFGGSDTEAFF. The CDR3 DNA follows: TGTGCCAGCAGCTTCGGAGGGTCGGACACTGAAGCTTTCTTT. The V and J genes are TRBV7-3 and TRBJ1-1, with D unresolved. The CDR3 extends over 14 amino acids. Germline V CDR1 and CDR2: SGHTA, FQGTGA. Trimming shortened V by 3 bases and J by 3 bases, and 11 bases separated the two germline ends.

The CDR3 reads CASSLEQGRRETQYF. The DNA for the CDR3 is TGTGCCAGCTCACTCGAACAGGGGCGACGGGAGACCCAGTACTTC. The chain links TRBV18 to TRBJ2-5, with 7 bases lining up with TRBD1. V shed 4 bases and J 5 bases; nucleotides not matched to a gene: 10. This CDR3 is built from 15 residues. Germline assignment: CDR1 KGHSH and CDR2 LQKENI. Drawing the rest from reference TRBV18 and TRBJ2-5, the complete variable domain is NAGVMQNPRHLVRRRGQEARLRCSPMKGHSHVYWYRQLPEEGLKFMVYLQKENIIDESGMPKERFSAEFPKEGPSILRIQQVVRGDSAAYFCASSLEQGRRETQYFGPGTRLLVL.

This chain links TRBV4-1 with TRBJ2-3; 14 bases agree with TRBD2. Germline V gene lookup returns CDR1 MGHRA and CDR2 YSYEKL. There are 18 residues in the CDR3. The junction had 7 bases not matched to a gene; V was cut back by 0 bases and J by 5 bases. The CDR3 region is CASSQDQTSGGAEDTQYF. CDR3 nucleotides: TGCGCCAGCAGCCAAGACCAGACTAGCGGGGGGGCCGAAGATACGCAGTATTTT.

The rearrangement links TRBV2 to TRBJ1-4; 7 bases align to TRBD1. Germline trimming cut 6 bases from V and 3 bases from J; bases unmatched to any gene: 7. CDR1 and CDR2 from the germline V gene are SNHLY and FYNNEI. The CDR3 consists of 15 residues. The CDR3 here is CASSRTGVANEKLFF. The CDR3 DNA reads as TGTGCCAGCAGCCGAACAGGGGTGGCTAATGAAAAACTGTTTTTT.

This clone has only a few counts. This chain joins TRBV5-1 and TRBJ2-7, with 8 bases lining up with TRBD1. The junction had 9 bases not matched to a gene; V was cut back by 4 bases and J by 0 bases. This CDR3 comprises 16 residues. Looked up from germline, CDR1 is SGHRS and CDR2 is YFSETQ. The CDR3 loop reads CASSQGQGWDSYEQYF. For the CDR3, the DNA is TGCGCCAGCAGCCAAGGACAGGGATGGGACTCCTACGAGCAGTACTTC. The variable domain in full, with the rest retrieved from reference TRBV5-1 and TRBJ2-7, is KAGVTQTPRYLIKTRGQQVTLSCSPISGHRSVSWYQQTPGQGLQFLFEYFSETQRNKGNFPGRFSGRQFSNSRSEMNVSTLELGDSALYLCASSQGQGWDSYEQYFGPGTRLTVT.

This clone was picked up a small number of times. The chain is built from TRBV7-2 and TRBJ2-1, with TRBD1 as a possible D gene (6 bases). The CDR3 has 15 amino acids. CDR1 and CDR2 from the germline V gene are SGHTA and FQGNSA. The V end was cut by 6 bases, the J end by 3 bases, with 15 bases between. The CDR3 nucleotides read TGTGCCAGCAGGCTTAGCGCAGGGGACTACAATGAGCAGTTCTTC. Residues: CASRLSAGDYNEQFF.

The rearrangement joins TRBV6-1 to TRBJ1-6; a weak D match, TRBD1 (6 bases). Per germline, CDR1 MNHNS and CDR2 SASEGT. The V gene lost 6 bases and the J gene lost 13 bases, with 22 bases spanning the gap. This CDR3 comprises 15 residues. The CDR3 nucleotides read TGTGCCAGCAGAGGCCGGGACACCCAGGTTTCGCCCCTCCACTTT. It encodes CASRGRDTQVSPLHF.

This rearrangement joins TRBV18 to TRBJ2-7, with D possibly being TRBD2 (6 bases). The germline V gene encodes CDR1 KGHSH and CDR2 LQKENI. The CDR3 has 15 residues. V shed 3 bases and J shed 1 base, with 13 bases lying between them. For the CDR3, the DNA is TGTGCCAGCTCACCGTCCCTAGCGCGTTCCTACGAGCAGTACTTC. As protein: CASSPSLARSYEQYF. Full variable domain (remainder filled in from reference TRBV18 and TRBJ2-7): NAGVMQNPRHLVRRRGQEARLRCSPMKGHSHVYWYRQLPEEGLKFMVYLQKENIIDESGMPKERFSAEFPKEGPSILRIQQVVRGDSAAYFCASSPSLARSYEQYFGPGTRLTVT.

The chain uses TRBV27 and TRBJ2-7; D may be TRBD1 (6 bases). CDR3 length equals 14 residues. V was cut by 8 bases and J by 2 bases, with 16 bases left in between. Germline V gene sequence: CDR1 MNHEY, CDR2 SMNVEV (reference sequence). CDR3 nucleotides: TGTGCCAGCCGCTTCGACAGGACAACCTACGAGCAGTACTTC. It yields the protein CASRFDRTTYEQYF.

This clone was recorded a few times. The genes are TRBV2 and TRBJ1-2; tentative D call: TRBD1 (5 bases). CDR1 is SNHLY, CDR2 FYNNEI, per germline. V shed 7 bases and J shed 4 bases, with 10 bases lying between them. The CDR3 loop spans 12 amino acids. The CDR3 DNA sequence: TGTGCCAGCATACGACAGAGCTATGGCTACACCTTC. Its translation: CASIRQSYGYTF. The full variable domain, its missing parts supplied by reference TRBV2 and TRBJ1-2, is EPEVTQTPSHQVTQMGQEVILRCVPISNHLYFYWYRQILGQKVEFLVSFYNNEISEKSEIFDDQFSVERPDGSNFTLKIRSTKLEDSAMYFCASIRQSYGYTFGSGTRLTVV.

As DNA, the CDR3 is TGCAGTGCTAGTTGGCAGACCCAGTACTTC. This encodes CSASWQTQYF. This sequence joins TRBV20-1 and TRBJ2-5; D remains ambiguous. The V and J ends lost 3 bases and 6 bases respectively, with 5 bases between them. CDR1 DFQATT and CDR2 SNEGSKA come from the germline V gene (reference sequence). This CDR3 has 10 residues.

As concerns this clone: Germline and junction disagree at one end, which may indicate a read error. This chain connects TRBV7-2 to TRBJ2-3, with 7 bases that match TRBD2. The CDR3 covers 13 residues. The V gene's germline CDR1 is SGHTA and CDR2 FQGNSA. Written as DNA, the CDR3 is TGTGCCAGCAGTTCGTCCGTCGGGACTACTTTAGATTTT. Protein product: CASSSSVGTTLDF.

This clone was picked up a small number of times. The rearrangement links TRBV7-2 to TRBJ1-1; TRBD1 aligns across 7 bases. Germline-derived CDR1 and CDR2 are SGHTA and FQGNSA. V dropped 4 bases and J dropped 11; count of bases not matched to a gene: 16. CDR3 length: 15 amino acids. The CDR3 sequence: CASSWDSLPSRGAFF. In DNA, the CDR3 is TGTGCCAGCAGCTGGGACAGCCTTCCTTCTAGGGGGGCTTTCTTT. The whole variable domain, remainder taken from reference TRBV7-2 and TRBJ1-1, is GAGVSQSPSNKVTEKGKDVELRCDPISGHTALYWYRQSLGQGLEFLIYFQGNSAPDKSGLPSDRFSAERTGGSVSTLTIQRTQQEDSAVYLCASSWDSLPSRGAFFGQGTRLTVV.

V gene TRBV18 combines with J gene TRBJ2-7, with 9 bases that match TRBD1. CDR3 length: 14 residues. Trimming at V came to 5 bases and at J to 4 bases, leaving 6 bases not matched to a gene. CDR1 is KGHSH, CDR2 LQKENI, per germline. CDR3 protein: CASSTRQGGYEQYF. In DNA, the CDR3 is TGTGCCAGCTCAACCCGACAGGGGGGGTACGAGCAGTACTTC.

The genes are TRBV9 and TRBJ2-1; D not certain. The CDR3 totals 16 residues. Germline lookup yields CDR1 SGDLS and CDR2 YYNGEE. V lost 2 bases and J lost 0, with 12 bases in between. As DNA, the CDR3 is TGTGCCAGCAGCGTCTCCACCGCGAGCTCCTACAATGAGCAGTTCTTC. Protein sequence: CASSVSTASSYNEQFF.

This clone was recorded a few times. The rearrangement joins TRBV19 to TRBJ1-4, with 7 bases fitting TRBD1. This CDR3 has 14 residues. V was clipped by 8 bases and J by 7 bases; unmatched bases: 10. Germline V lookup: CDR1 LNHDA, CDR2 SQIVND (reference sequence). CDR3 sequence (DNA): TGTGCCAGTCAAAACGACAGGGAGCCTGAAAAACTGTTTTTT. This sequence encodes CASQNDREPEKLFF.

The rearrangement uses TRBV6-6 and TRBJ1-6; D not certain. The CDR3 is 13 residues long. Deletions cut 0 bases from V and 12 bases from J, with 9 bases between. Germline V gene sequence: CDR1 MNHNY, CDR2 SVGAGI (reference sequence). The CDR3 spells CASSYSLTGPLHF. The CDR3 nucleotides read TGTGCCAGCAGTTACTCTCTCACGGGACCCCTCCACTTT.

The chain joins TRBV9 to TRBJ2-6; D gene unclear. The ends were cut back, 3 bases at V and 0 bases at J, with 13 bases in the middle. Germline CDR1 and CDR2: SGDLS and YYNGEE. The CDR3 contains 17 residues. The CDR3, as DNA: TGTGCCAGCAGCGCGGAAGTTCCTAGCTCTGGGGCCAACGTCCTGACTTTC. This codes for CASSAEVPSSGANVLTF.

On this clone itself: A read error is the likely source, as a far larger clone sits one nucleotide away. As the CDR3 is not closed by the conserved phenylalanine or tryptophan, this likely results from a read error. The chain is built from TRBV6-6 and TRBJ2-7, with 9 bases aligning to TRBD1. J was trimmed by 7 bases and V by 1 base; bases with no gene match: 2. The CDR3 runs 13 residues. Germline V gives CDR1 MNHNY, CDR2 SVGAGI (reference sequence). The CDR3 loop is CASSYLGQGEQYL. CDR3 coding DNA: TGTGCCAGCAGTTACTTGGGACAGGGAGAGCAGTACCTC.